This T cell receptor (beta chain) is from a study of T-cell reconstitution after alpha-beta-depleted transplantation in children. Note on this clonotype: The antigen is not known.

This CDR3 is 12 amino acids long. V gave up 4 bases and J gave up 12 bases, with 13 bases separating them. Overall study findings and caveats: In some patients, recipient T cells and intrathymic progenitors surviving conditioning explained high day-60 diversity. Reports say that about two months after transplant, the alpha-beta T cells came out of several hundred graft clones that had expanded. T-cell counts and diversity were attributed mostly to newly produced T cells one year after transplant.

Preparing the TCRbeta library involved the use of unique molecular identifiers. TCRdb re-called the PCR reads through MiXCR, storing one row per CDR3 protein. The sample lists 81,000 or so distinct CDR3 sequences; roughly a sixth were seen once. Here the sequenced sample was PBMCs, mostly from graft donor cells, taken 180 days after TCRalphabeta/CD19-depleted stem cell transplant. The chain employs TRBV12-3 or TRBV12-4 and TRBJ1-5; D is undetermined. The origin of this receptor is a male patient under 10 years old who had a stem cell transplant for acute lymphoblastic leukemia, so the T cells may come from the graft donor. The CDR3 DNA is TGTGCCAGCAGTTCACCGGGTCGGTACCAGCATTTT. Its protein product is CASSSPGRYQHF.